The 30 T cell receptor beta chains below come from one sample, sequenced in a study of T-cell memory formation after mild COVID-19. TCRdb reanalysed the 5' RACE reads using MiXCR and keeps one entry per CDR3 protein. The sample consists of around 300,000 distinct CDR3 sequences, just under 20% of them appearing once. The sample was PBMCs or a T cell subset sorted from them (not recorded which). Every receptor here comes from a man between 18 and 35 years old who had mild COVID-19 (a few samples of this study predate the infection). Cell type and time point are not known.

The chain links TRBV15 to TRBJ2-4; D perhaps matches TRBD1 (6 bases). Between the trimmed V and J ends, which lost 3 bases and 3 bases, there was a span of 27 bases. The germline gives CDR1 LNHNV, CDR2 YYDKDF (reference sequence). This CDR3 is 20 amino acids long. The CDR3 is CATSRGADRGIPLGKNIQYF. For the CDR3, the DNA is TGTGCCACCAGCAGGGGAGCGGACAGAGGAATCCCCTTGGGCAAAAACATTCAGTACTTC.

This sequence joins TRBV4-2 and TRBJ1-6; TRBD1 matches at 12 bases. The CDR3 has 17 residues. Germline lookup yields CDR1 LGHNA and CDR2 YNFKEQ. With 1 base clipped from V and 9 bases from J, the junction kept 7 bases outside the gene matches. CDR3 sequence (DNA): TGTGCCAGCAGCCAAGTTCAGGGGACAGGGGGCTCTTCACCCCTCCACTTT. Its protein product is CASSQVQGTGGSSPLHF.

This rearrangement joins TRBV27 to TRBJ2-3; 8 bases are a match to TRBD2. With 8 bases clipped from V and 5 bases from J, the junction kept 9 bases outside the gene matches. The CDR3 is made up of 14 amino acids. CDR1 and CDR2 from the germline V gene are MNHEY and SMNVEV (reference sequence). The CDR3 here is CASGEVAGGDTQYF. CDR3 in DNA: TGTGCCAGCGGGGAGGTGGCGGGGGGAGATACGCAGTATTTT.

As to this clonotype: A read error may explain this, as a much larger clone is one base away. The rearrangement links TRBV19 to TRBJ1-1; D is unresolved. Trimming stripped 9 bases from V and 3 bases from J, with 8 bases between. The CDR3 runs 11 residues. Germline CDR1 LNHDA, CDR2 SQIVND (reference sequence). CDR3 sequence (DNA): TGTGCCAGCTGGAGGGACACTGAAGCTTTCTTT. Its translation is CASWRDTEAFF.

In its sample, this clonotype was seen many times. The V gene is TRBV29-1, the J gene TRBJ2-5; maybe TRBD2 (6 bases). V lost 7 bases, J lost 1 base, and 10 bases lay in between. There are 12 residues in the CDR3. Germline V lookup: CDR1 SQVTM, CDR2 ANQGSEA. CDR3 sequence (DNA): TGCAGCGGTGGGGGGACCCAAGAGACCCAGTACTTC. Translating it yields CSGGGTQETQYF.

The sample holds a few counts of this clonotype. J is TRBJ1-4 and V is TRBV7-6; D not resolved. Germline V CDR1 and CDR2: SGHVS, FNYEAQ. V lost 8 bases, J lost 2 bases, and 6 bases lay in between. This CDR3 is 12 amino acids long. The CDR3 nucleotides are TGTGCCAGCGGCGGGACTAATGAAAAACTGTTTTTT. It codes for CASGGTNEKLFF.

The rearrangement joins TRBV18 to TRBJ1-6; no clear D gene. The CDR3 loop spans 12 amino acids. Germline V gene sequence: CDR1 KGHSH, CDR2 LQKENI. The V end lost 1 base, the J end lost 10 bases, and 5 bases lay between the germline ends. CDR3 sequence (DNA): TGTGCCAGCTCACCACGAGACTCACCCCTCCACTTT. This codes for CASSPRDSPLHF. Looking up the rest from reference TRBV18 and TRBJ1-6 gives the full variable domain: NAGVMQNPRHLVRRRGQEARLRCSPMKGHSHVYWYRQLPEEGLKFMVYLQKENIIDESGMPKERFSAEFPKEGPSILRIQQVVRGDSAAYFCASSPRDSPLHFGNGTRLTVT.

The V and J genes are TRBV5-4 and TRBJ1-1, with D maybe TRBD1 (6 bases). CDR3 length equals 14 residues. Germline CDR1 is SGHNT and CDR2 is YYREEE (reference sequence). The V end was cut by 9 bases, the J end by 4 bases, with 19 bases between. CDR3 nucleotides: TGTGCCACCGGCGGGCAGGGGTCGGTCACTGAAGCTTTCTTT. It is translated as CATGGQGSVTEAFF.

The chain combines TRBV5-1 with TRBJ1-3; D is undetermined. Germline V lookup: CDR1 SGHRS, CDR2 YFSETQ. The germline V and J ends were trimmed by 3 bases and 3 bases, with 10 bases remaining between them. The CDR3 runs 14 residues. CDR3 region: CASSSPAFGNTIYF. The CDR3 bases are TGCGCCAGCAGCTCTCCTGCATTTGGAAACACCATATATTTT.

This chain links TRBV10-3 with TRBJ2-3, with D unclear. Germline V gives CDR1 ENHRY, CDR2 SYGVKD. CDR3 length equals 14 residues. V was cut by 4 bases and J by 4 bases, with 12 bases left in between. The DNA for the CDR3 is TGTGCCATCAGTGGAGAGCTTAAACCAGATACGCAGTATTTT. Its translation: CAISGELKPDTQYF.

This clonotype appeared a single time. The chain uses TRBV15 and TRBJ2-6; D remains unclear. Germline V lookup: CDR1 LNHNV, CDR2 YYDKDF (reference sequence). Trimming cost V 0 bases and J 2 bases, with 2 bases left between them. The CDR3 consists of 14 residues. CDR3 in DNA: TGTGCCACCAGCAGAGAACCTGGGGCCAACGTCCTGACTTTC. Amino acids: CATSREPGANVLTF.

This clonotype was recorded once. The chain employs TRBV9 and TRBJ2-7; D not certain. V gave up 2 bases and J gave up 4 bases, with 7 bases separating them. This CDR3 comprises 12 residues. The germline CDR1 and CDR2 sequences are SGDLS and YYNGEE. CDR3 region: CASSVTDYEQYF. Here the CDR3 DNA reads TGTGCCAGCAGCGTCACCGATTACGAGCAGTACTTC.

This chain joins TRBV15 and TRBJ1-1, with 9 bases fitting TRBD1. Unmatched junction bases numbered 8, after V lost 1 base and J lost 5 bases. The CDR3 is 16 residues long. Per the germline V gene, CDR1 is LNHNV and CDR2 is YYDKDF (reference sequence). The CDR3 spells CATSRVGTGWNTEAFF. DNA for the CDR3: TGTGCCACCAGCAGAGTGGGGACAGGGTGGAATACTGAAGCTTTCTTT. Based on the CDR3 plus reference TRBV15 and TRBJ1-1, the full variable domain is DAMVIQNPRYQVTQFGKPVTLSCSQTLNHNVMYWYQQKSSQAPKLLFHYYDKDFNNEADTPDNFQSRRPNTSFCFLDIRSPGLGDTAMYLCATSRVGTGWNTEAFFGQGTRLTVV.

This sequence joins TRBV3-1 and TRBJ2-7, with 7 bases matching TRBD2. The germline gives CDR1 LGHDT, CDR2 YNNKEL (reference sequence). Losses at the gene ends were 4 bases for V and 0 bases for J; bases not matched to a gene: 9. CDR3 length: 16 residues. The CDR3 protein is CASSRSGGLSSYEQYF. Here the CDR3 DNA reads TGTGCCAGCAGCCGCTCGGGGGGACTCAGCTCCTACGAGCAGTACTTC.

V usage is TRBV18 and J usage is TRBJ1-1, with 7 bases identical to TRBD1. V dropped 5 bases and J dropped 2; count of bases not matched to a gene: 2. The CDR3 contains 13 residues. Germline V gene data show CDR1 as KGHSH and CDR2 as LQKENI. The DNA of the CDR3 is TGTGCCAGCTCAGGACAGGAAAACACTGAAGCTTTCTTT. Amino acid sequence: CASSGQENTEAFF.

This clonotype was counted between two and nine times. CDR3 nucleotides: TGTGCCAGTAGTATTGCCAGTTTTACCTATGGCTACACCTTC. Translated: CASSIASFTYGYTF. This chain links TRBV19 with TRBJ1-2; the D is unclear. The CDR3 covers 14 residues. V was pared by 3 bases and J by 4 bases, with 12 bases between. Looked up from germline, CDR1 is LNHDA and CDR2 is SQIVND (reference sequence).

J is TRBJ1-5 and V is TRBV9; the D is unclear. The germline V gene encodes CDR1 SGDLS and CDR2 YYNGEE. The germline V and J ends were trimmed by 2 bases and 4 bases, with 10 bases remaining between them. The CDR3 extends over 14 amino acids. The CDR3 reads CASSVEGRNQPQHF. The CDR3, as DNA: TGTGCCAGCAGCGTCGAGGGTCGGAATCAGCCCCAGCATTTT.

The CDR3 DNA is TGTGCCAGCGCAGGGTTGGCTGAAGCTTTCTTT. Translation gives CASAGLAEAFF. The V gene is TRBV2, the J gene TRBJ1-1; a weak D match, TRBD1 (5 bases). Deletions cut 8 bases from V and 6 bases from J, with 10 bases between. The germline V gene encodes CDR1 SNHLY and CDR2 FYNNEI. The CDR3 is made up of 11 amino acids.

The chain uses TRBV6-5 and TRBJ2-4; 8 bases are a match to TRBD1. V dropped 6 bases and J dropped 8; count of bases not matched to a gene: 6. The CDR3 extends over 13 amino acids. The germline CDR1 and CDR2 sequences are MNHEY and SVGAGI. The chain's CDR3 is CASRHRGWDIQYF. The DNA for the CDR3 is TGTGCCAGCAGACACAGGGGGTGGGACATTCAGTACTTC.

This chain links TRBV7-2 with TRBJ2-1; D gene unclear. Trimming left V 3 bases short and J 2 bases short, with 5 bases between. This CDR3 region has 13 residues. Looked up from germline, CDR1 is SGHTA and CDR2 is FQGNSA. The CDR3 DNA is TGTGCCAGCAGCTTCGCGCCCTACAATGAGCAGTTCTTC. Protein: CASSFAPYNEQFF.

This clonotype was observed a few times. CDR3 region: CASSPGAGNYNEQFF. The CDR3 DNA is TGTGCCAGCAGCCCAGGGGCGGGGAATTACAATGAGCAGTTCTTC. The chain uses TRBV7-2 and TRBJ2-1; either TRBD1 or TRBD2 may fit D (6 bases each). This CDR3 is 15 amino acids long. Trimming pared 5 bases from V and 4 bases from J, leaving 15 bases between. Germline V gene lookup returns CDR1 SGHTA and CDR2 FQGNSA.

The rearrangement links TRBV6-2 or TRBV6-3 to TRBJ2-3, with D unclear. Germline loops: CDR1 MNHEY, CDR2 SVGEGT. The CDR3 consists of 14 residues. V was pared by 7 bases and J by 1 base, with 12 bases between. The CDR3 here is CASTSRRGTDTQYF. CDR3 nucleotides: TGTGCCAGCACCTCCAGAAGAGGCACAGATACGCAGTATTTT.

The J gene is TRBJ2-3, the V gene TRBV7-2; 8 bases map to TRBD2. V dropped 2 bases and J dropped 14; count of bases not matched to a gene: 6. Germline loops: CDR1 SGHTA, CDR2 FQGNSA. The CDR3 totals 12 residues. DNA of the CDR3: TGTGCCAGCAGCTTACAGGCGGGGGGAAGGTATTTT. As protein: CASSLQAGGRYF.

This clonotype was observed a handful of times. The V call is TRBV5-4, the J call TRBJ2-1, with 15 bases matching TRBD2. This CDR3 is 15 amino acids long. CDR1 is SGHNT, CDR2 YYREEE, per germline (reference sequence). CDR3 loop: CACGLAGGLDNEQFF. The CDR3 nucleotides are TGTGCTTGTGGACTAGCGGGGGGGCTAGACAATGAGCAGTTCTTC.

Only a few counts were recorded for this clonotype. The chain has TRBV7-3 and TRBJ2-3; weak D call: TRBD2 (7 bases). CDR3 length: 15 amino acids. Germline V gives CDR1 SGHTA, CDR2 FQGTGA. Trimming left V 5 bases short and J 3 bases short, with 15 bases between. CDR3 nucleotide sequence: TGTGCCAGCAGCCCCCTGGGGGGGGCAACAGATACGCAGTATTTT. It is translated as CASSPLGGATDTQYF.

The rearrangement links TRBV18 to TRBJ2-5, with 8 positions matching TRBD2. This CDR3 spans 14 amino acids. The germline V gene has CDR1 KGHSH and CDR2 LQKENI. Losses at the gene ends were 3 bases for V and 2 bases for J; bases not matched to a gene: 2. The CDR3 here is CASSPAGGQETQYF. In nucleotides, the CDR3 is TGTGCCAGCTCACCGGCGGGGGGTCAAGAGACCCAGTACTTC.

This chain connects TRBV28 to TRBJ2-7, with D possibly being TRBD2 (6 bases). The V end lost 10 bases, the J end lost 3 bases, and 10 bases lay between the germline ends. In germline, CDR1 is MDHEN, CDR2 SYDVKM. CDR3 length: 11 amino acids. The CDR3 region has the DNA TGTGCCACCACCGGGGGCTACGAGCAGTACGTC. It codes for CATTGGYEQYV.

There are a few counts of this clonotype. The chain joins TRBV2 to TRBJ2-5; D is perhaps TRBD1 (5 bases). Trimming left V 9 bases short and J 1 base short, with 9 bases between. Germline values: CDR1 SNHLY, CDR2 FYNNEI. The CDR3 runs 12 residues. The CDR3 bases are TGTGCCAGTCAGGGCCCCCAAGAGACCCAGTACTTC. It yields the protein CASQGPQETQYF.

The chain has TRBV20-1 and TRBJ1-2; TRBD1 agrees at 9 bases. Germline loops: CDR1 DFQATT, CDR2 SNEGSKA (reference sequence). The CDR3 covers 13 residues. Losses at the gene ends were 5 bases for V and 5 bases for J; bases not matched to a gene: 6. The CDR3 protein is CSAWDREGYGYTF. The CDR3 DNA sequence: TGCAGTGCTTGGGACAGGGAAGGGTATGGCTACACCTTC.

This clonotype turned up a few times. The V and J genes are TRBV5-5 and TRBJ1-2, with TRBD1 matching 7 bases. The V segment lost 0 bases and the J segment 4 bases; nucleotides outside the gene matches: 12. Germline CDR1 reads SGHKS; CDR2 reads YYEKEE (reference sequence). The CDR3 covers 17 residues. The chain's CDR3 is CASSLEGARGQGYGYTF. The CDR3 bases are TGTGCCAGCAGCTTGGAGGGGGCGCGGGGCCAGGGCTATGGCTACACCTTC.